This T cell receptor (beta chain) was sequenced in a study of a mutant IDH1 vaccine in newly diagnosed glioma. Whole-study results and caveats: Vaccine-induced responses were seen in roughly 93% of patients, spanning several MHC alleles.

This clone has only one observation. What it recognizes is unknown. Only in-frame clones appear in the TCRdb table, and some are missing; sequencing was by immunoSEQ multiplex PCR. Here the sample spans tens of thousands of clones, 75% to 95% being singletons. The sample's time point: week 5, during vaccination. Vaccination used 300 ug of mutant IDH1 20-mer peptide per dose, with topical imiquimod. Germline V gene sequence: CDR1 MDHEN, CDR2 SYDVKM. This CDR3 has 14 amino acids. V lost 5 bases and J 2 bases, leaving 13 bases between the germline ends. The clonotype originates from a woman in her fifties or sixties with glioma. The material sequenced was PBMCs, taken from a glioma patient whose treatment included an IDH1 peptide vaccine. The genes are TRBV28 and TRBJ2-7; TRBD1 might be the D (6 bases). For the CDR3, the DNA is TGTGCCAGCAGTCTCCACCCAGGGGCCTACGAGCAGTACTTC. Translation gives CASSLHPGAYEQYF.